The source of this TCR beta chain is a study of shared clonotypes between healthy human individuals. Study-level information: CD4 naive and memory got three plates each, CD8 naive two, CD8 memory one. Study results and caveats: Rarefaction analysis demonstrated incomplete sorted-subset sequencing notwithstanding large depth.

V lost 3 bases and J lost 9, with 6 bases in between. This CDR3 comprises 11 residues. Germline V gene sequence: CDR1 SGHAT, CDR2 FQNNGV. CD45RO-negative CD8 cells positively selected for CCR7 made up the naive population, which excluded terminally differentiated effector memory CD45RA+ cells. Regarding this clone: Its specificity is not known.

Genomic DNA belonging to each subset was distributed in equal measure over several immunoSEQ plates. TCRdb keeps only in-frame clones here, not all; method: immunoSEQ multiplex PCR. Altogether over 2 million clones are present, around 96% being singletons, with the ten largest covering approximately 1.2%. The clonotype originates from a man younger than 35 in good health. Sequenced: naive CD8+ T cells sorted from blood. The chain employs TRBV11-2 and TRBJ2-1; D is unclear. CDR3: CASSFAGEQFF. CDR3 nucleotide sequence: TGTGCCAGCAGCTTTGCAGGTGAGCAGTTCTTC.